The 6 T cell receptor beta chains below come from one sample, sequenced in a study of cytomegalovirus exposure and HLA in healthy donors. Some clones are missing from TCRdb's copy, which holds only in-frame ones; the method was immunoSEQ multiplex PCR. Here the sample spans roughly 150,000 clones, around nine tenths being singletons. The sequencing sample was made of PBMCs. The receptor source for this set is a man younger than 35 in good health and CMV-seronegative.

The chain has TRBV7-9 and TRBJ2-1; 7 bases align to TRBD2. CDR1 is SEHNR and CDR2 is FQNEAQ in the germline V gene (reference sequence). CDR3 length equals 17 residues. V gave up 6 bases and J gave up 0 bases; unmatched junction bases: 11. The CDR3 DNA is TGTGCCAGCAGAATAGGGAGGGACTCAAGCTCCTACAATGAGCAGTTCTTC. Protein: CASRIGRDSSSYNEQFF.

This sequence joins TRBV2 and TRBJ2-1; D is uncertain. Germline assignment: CDR1 SNHLY and CDR2 FYNNEI. V was clipped by 4 bases and J by 2 bases, with 12 bases between them. CDR3 length equals 15 residues. The CDR3 here is CASSGSGLAYNEQFF. The CDR3, as DNA: TGTGCCAGCAGTGGATCAGGTCTTGCCTACAATGAGCAGTTCTTC.

The CDR3 bases are TGTGCCAGCAGCAACAGGGGGGGTAATCAGCCCCAGCATTTT. It specifies CASSNRGGNQPQHF. The rearrangement joins TRBV7-2 to TRBJ1-5; 8 bases are shared with TRBD1. Germline-derived CDR1 and CDR2 are SGHTA and FQGNSA. The CDR3 length is 14 residues. Trimming cost V 5 bases and J 4 bases; bases outside gene matches: 4.

The gene calls are TRBV19 and TRBJ1-1, with 7 bases fitting TRBD1. Germline values: CDR1 LNHDA, CDR2 SQIVND (reference sequence). This CDR3 is built from 15 residues. Unmatched junction bases numbered 11, after V lost 6 bases and J lost 4 bases. The CDR3 spells CASSKNTRGATEAFF. Written as DNA, the CDR3 is TGTGCCAGTAGCAAAAACACCAGGGGGGCCACTGAAGCTTTCTTT.

V usage is TRBV29-1 and J usage is TRBJ2-7; tentative D call: TRBD2 (6 bases). CDR3 size: 14 residues. Trimming stripped 2 bases from V and 5 bases from J, with 16 bases between. Germline V lookup: CDR1 SQVTM, CDR2 ANQGSEA. CDR3 protein: CSVETLSGDDEQYF. In DNA form, the CDR3 reads TGCAGCGTTGAAACTCTCTCGGGGGATGACGAGCAGTACTTC.

As DNA, the CDR3 is TGTGCCATCGGGACAGGGTATCGAGACTCTGGGGCCAACGTCCTGACTTTC. Protein: CAIGTGYRDSGANVLTF. The chain couples TRBV10-3 to TRBJ2-6, with 9 bases identical to TRBD1. The CDR3 totals 17 residues. V shed 8 bases and J 0 bases; nucleotides not matched to a gene: 8. Germline CDR1 is ENHRY and CDR2 is SYGVKD.